A single sample is the source of the 27 T cell receptor beta chains below, sequenced in a study of cytomegalovirus exposure and HLA in healthy donors. PCR involved 60 Vbeta and 13 Jbeta primers. Libraries were prepared by immunoSEQ multiplex PCR; TCRdb keeps only in-frame clonotypes and omits some of them. The sample carries under 150,000 clones, 80% recorded once. Sequencing was performed on PBMCs. The source is a woman aged 35 to 49 in good health and CMV-seronegative.

This clone was detected only once. In the same sample, other DNA sequences code for this CDR3. V is TRBV27 and J is TRBJ2-7; 7 positions match TRBD1. Germline-derived CDR1 and CDR2 are MNHEY and SMNVEV (reference sequence). This CDR3 has 13 amino acids. V shed 3 bases, J shed 3 bases, and the junction held 2 bases outside the gene matches. DNA of the CDR3: TGTGCCAGCAGTTTGGCAGGGGGCTACGAGCAGTACTTC. It encodes CASSLAGGYEQYF.

This chain uses TRBV28 with TRBJ1-2, with D uncertain. CDR3 length: 15 amino acids. The V end was cut by 2 bases, the J end by 4 bases, with 14 bases between. Looked up from germline, CDR1 is MDHEN and CDR2 is SYDVKM. CDR3 region: CASSLSLGVGYGYTF. In DNA, the CDR3 is TGTGCCAGCAGTTTAAGCCTGGGCGTAGGCTATGGCTACACCTTC.

The chain uses TRBV5-5 and TRBJ1-1; 7 bases are a match to TRBD1. The V segment lost 3 bases and the J segment 1 base; nucleotides outside the gene matches: 6. CDR1 SGHKS and CDR2 YYEKEE come from the germline V gene (reference sequence). The CDR3 contains 15 residues. The CDR3 loop reads CASSSGQGGNTEAFF. In DNA form, the CDR3 reads TGTGCCAGCAGCTCCGGTCAGGGGGGGAACACTGAAGCTTTCTTT.

J is TRBJ2-3 and V is TRBV6-4; TRBD2 agrees at 8 bases. The CDR3 totals 17 residues. With 6 bases clipped from V and 3 bases from J, the junction kept 14 bases outside the gene matches. CDR1 MRHNA and CDR2 SNTAGT come from the germline V gene. Here the CDR3 reads CASRDELAARHTDTQYF. The CDR3 nucleotides are TGTGCCAGCAGGGATGAACTAGCGGCGAGGCATACAGATACGCAGTATTTT.

V gene TRBV19 combines with J gene TRBJ1-4; perhaps TRBD1 as D (6 bases). V was cut by 6 bases and J by 5 bases, with 16 bases left in between. CDR1 is LNHDA, CDR2 SQIVND, per germline (reference sequence). The CDR3 consists of 15 residues. CDR3 protein: CASRGNRARNEKLFF. CDR3 in DNA: TGTGCCAGTAGGGGGAACAGGGCGAGGAATGAAAAACTGTTTTTT.

V gene TRBV28 combines with J gene TRBJ2-1; 12 bases match TRBD2. The trim removed 6 bases at V and 9 bases at J, leaving 12 bases unmatched. The germline V gene has CDR1 MDHEN and CDR2 SYDVKM. The CDR3 loop spans 16 amino acids. This chain's CDR3 is CASSSSTSGRGGEQFF. The CDR3 region has the DNA TGTGCCAGCAGCTCCTCGACTAGCGGGAGAGGGGGTGAGCAGTTCTTC.

The V gene is TRBV7-2, the J gene TRBJ2-2; TRBD2 aligns across 10 bases. The CDR3 has 15 residues. The V gene's germline CDR1 is SGHTA and CDR2 FQGNSA. Losses at the gene ends were 3 bases for V and 3 bases for J; bases not matched to a gene: 1. In DNA form, the CDR3 reads TGTGCCAGCAGCTTTGGACTAGCGGACACCGGGGAGCTGTTTTTT. It specifies CASSFGLADTGELFF.

The V call is TRBV7-9, the J call TRBJ2-2; TRBD2 matches at 8 bases. This CDR3 comprises 16 residues. CDR1 is SEHNR, CDR2 FQNEAQ, per germline (reference sequence). Trimming removed 1 base from V and 0 bases from J; junction bases left unmatched: 1. CDR3 in amino acids: CASSLGSGTNTGELFF. CDR3 coding DNA: TGTGCCAGCAGCTTAGGTAGCGGGACGAACACCGGGGAGCTGTTTTTT.

The chain recombines TRBV19 with TRBJ1-1, with 7 bases lining up with TRBD1. This CDR3 is built from 13 residues. Germline CDR1 and CDR2: LNHDA and SQIVND (reference sequence). The trim removed 9 bases at V and 0 bases at J, leaving 4 bases unmatched. CDR3 in DNA: TGTGCCAGCTCGGGACAGATGAACACTGAAGCTTTCTTT. Its translation: CASSGQMNTEAFF. Supplemented by reference TRBV19 and TRBJ1-1, the full variable domain reads DGGITQSPKYLFRKEGQNVTLSCEQNLNHDAMYWYRQDPGQGLRLIYYSQIVNDFQKGDIAEGYSVSREKKESFPLTVTSAQKNPTAFYLCASSGQMNTEAFFGQGTRLTVV.

Comments on this clone: Mismatch with germline at one junction end may stem from a read error. The chain links TRBV19 to TRBJ1-4; D remains unclear. CDR1 is LNHDA and CDR2 is SQIVND in the germline V gene (reference sequence). CDR3 length equals 14 residues. CDR3 amino acids: CASSIGATNEKLFF. DNA for the CDR3: TGTGCCAGTAGTATAGGGGCAACGAATGAAAAACTGTTTTTT.

The V and J genes are TRBV7-8 and TRBJ2-2; no clear D. Germline assignment: CDR1 SGHVS and CDR2 FQNEAQ. V lost 5 bases and J 1 base, leaving 14 bases between the germline ends. CDR3 length: 16 residues. The chain's CDR3 is CASSPEAIENTGELFF. The CDR3 DNA is TGTGCCAGCAGCCCCGAGGCGATTGAGAACACCGGGGAGCTGTTTTTT.

The V call is TRBV7-8, the J call TRBJ2-7; 8 bases align to TRBD1. V was pared by 5 bases and J by 3 bases, with 6 bases of the junction left unmatched. The CDR3 consists of 14 residues. Germline V gene lookup returns CDR1 SGHVS and CDR2 FQNEAQ. The CDR3 here is CASSPDRGDYEQYF. DNA for the CDR3: TGTGCCAGCAGCCCAGACAGGGGTGACTACGAGCAGTACTTC. The variable domain in full, with the rest retrieved from reference TRBV7-8 and TRBJ2-7, is GAGVSQSPRYKVAKRGQDVALRCDPISGHVSLFWYQQALGQGPEFLTYFQNEAQLDKSGLPSDRFFAERPEGSVSTLKIQRTQQEDSAVYLCASSPDRGDYEQYFGPGTRLTVT.

The chain couples TRBV6-5 to TRBJ1-3; D is ambiguous. The CDR3 is made up of 14 amino acids. With 5 bases removed from V and 3 bases from J, the gap between germline ends came to 11 bases. CDR1 is MNHEY and CDR2 is SVGAGI in the germline V gene. The CDR3 loop reads CASSRWTNGNTIYF. In nucleotides, the CDR3 is TGTGCCAGCAGTCGTTGGACTAATGGAAACACCATATATTTT.

The rearrangement uses TRBV9 and TRBJ2-1, with 7 bases that match TRBD1. The CDR3 totals 15 residues. CDR1 is SGDLS, CDR2 YYNGEE, per germline. Trimming took 4 bases from V and 5 from J; bases not matched to a gene: 9. CDR3 sequence reads: CASSKTGTDNNEQFF. DNA for the CDR3: TGTGCCAGCAGCAAGACCGGGACAGACAACAATGAGCAGTTCTTC.

For this clone: Other DNA sequences of this sample code for an identical CDR3. The chain is built from TRBV7-8 and TRBJ1-5, with 8 bases aligning to TRBD1. This CDR3 contains 14 residues. V was pared by 5 bases and J by 1 base, with 1 base of the junction left unmatched. Germline CDR1 reads SGHVS; CDR2 reads FQNEAQ. CDR3 in amino acids: CASSRDRSNQPQHF. DNA for the CDR3: TGTGCCAGCAGCCGGGACAGGAGCAATCAGCCCCAGCATTTT. Full variable domain (rest looked up from reference TRBV7-8 and TRBJ1-5): GAGVSQSPRYKVAKRGQDVALRCDPISGHVSLFWYQQALGQGPEFLTYFQNEAQLDKSGLPSDRFFAERPEGSVSTLKIQRTQQEDSAVYLCASSRDRSNQPQHFGDGTRLSIL.

The J gene is TRBJ1-2, the V gene TRBV19, with a possible D match to TRBD1 (6 bases). Trimming removed 5 bases from V and 7 bases from J, with 23 bases in between. Germline CDR1 and CDR2: LNHDA and SQIVND (reference sequence). The CDR3 contains 16 residues. CDR3 amino acids: CASSQPGGHRRAGYTF. The CDR3 DNA sequence: TGTGCCAGTAGTCAACCGGGGGGACACAGGCGAGCTGGCTACACCTTC.

By frequency in the sample, this clone is medium-sized. This sequence joins TRBV6-1 and TRBJ2-5, with TRBD2 identical over 10 bases. The CDR3 has 15 residues. The trim removed 0 bases at V and 2 bases at J, leaving 0 bases unmatched. The germline CDR1 and CDR2 sequences are MNHNS and SASEGT. CDR3 protein: CASSEASGGQETQYF. In DNA, the CDR3 is TGTGCCAGCAGTGAAGCTAGCGGGGGGCAAGAGACCCAGTACTTC.

The gene calls are TRBV7-9 and TRBJ2-2; 9 bases are a match to TRBD2. V shed 5 bases, J shed 5 bases, and the junction held 9 bases outside the gene matches. The CDR3 runs 16 residues. The germline V gene encodes CDR1 SEHNR and CDR2 FQNEAQ (reference sequence). The DNA of the CDR3 is TGTGCCAGCAGCCCCCCCGAGCGGGAGGTAACCGGGGAGCTGTTTTTT. This translates into CASSPPEREVTGELFF.

The chain recombines TRBV12-5 with TRBJ2-7; D uncertain. The CDR3 extends over 14 amino acids. Germline V gives CDR1 LGHNT, CDR2 FRNRAP. Trimming cost V 5 bases and J 3 bases, with 14 bases left between them. Here the CDR3 reads CASGGTGLHYEQYF. Here the CDR3 DNA reads TGTGCTAGTGGTGGCACGGGTCTTCACTACGAGCAGTACTTC.

A few counts support this clone. The chain couples TRBV18 to TRBJ2-1, with 9 bases aligning to TRBD2. V lost 1 base to trimming and J lost 8 bases; unmatched junction nucleotides: 6. This CDR3 has 15 residues. Germline assignment: CDR1 KGHSH and CDR2 LQKENI. The DNA for the CDR3 is TGTGCCAGCTCACCACTAGCGGGAGCGGGAGATGAGCAGTTCTTC. Its protein product is CASSPLAGAGDEQFF.

The rearrangement joins TRBV1 to TRBJ2-1; the table's D call of TRBD1 was not tested on the DNA. TRBV1 constitutes a pseudogene. The length of the CDR3 is 16 residues. The CDR3 protein is CTSSQEGLSSYNEQFF. The CDR3 nucleotides are TGCACCAGCAGCCAAGAGGGCTTGAGCTCCTACAATGAGCAGTTCTTC.

The CDR3 reads CASSLGGRTTDTQYF. CDR3 bases: TGTGCCAGCAGCTTAGGCGGGAGGACCACAGATACGCAGTATTTT. The chain carries TRBV7-3 and TRBJ2-3; 8 bases match TRBD2. With 2 bases clipped from V and 2 bases from J, the junction kept 3 bases outside the gene matches. The CDR3 runs 15 residues. Germline loops: CDR1 SGHTA, CDR2 FQGTGA.

The chain is built from TRBV7-6 and TRBJ2-7; perhaps TRBD1 as D (6 bases). The CDR3 runs 14 residues. Germline V lookup: CDR1 SGHVS, CDR2 FNYEAQ. Trimming took off 3 bases at V and 6 bases at J, with 15 bases between the two ends. CDR3 sequence (DNA): TGTGCCAGCAGCTTGGAGACAGGTACGGGCGAGCAGTACTTC. Protein sequence: CASSLETGTGEQYF. Looking up the rest from reference TRBV7-6 and TRBJ2-7 gives the full variable domain: GAGVSQSPRYKVTKRGQDVALRCDPISGHVSLYWYRQALGQGPEFLTYFNYEAQQDKSGLPNDRFSAERPEGSISTLTIQRTEQRDSAMYRCASSLETGTGEQYFGPGTRLTVT.

The chain recombines TRBV27 with TRBJ1-4; 10 bases align to TRBD1. The CDR3 totals 15 residues. Germline V gene lookup returns CDR1 MNHEY and CDR2 SMNVEV (reference sequence). J lost 8 bases, V lost 10 bases, and 13 bases had no gene match. The DNA of the CDR3 is TGTGCCACCCGGGACAGGGGTCTCCTTGGGGAAAAACTGTTTTTT. It translates to CATRDRGLLGEKLFF.

The J gene is TRBJ2-3, the V gene TRBV2; 7 bases line up with TRBD1. This CDR3 is built from 16 residues. In germline, CDR1 is SNHLY, CDR2 FYNNEI. V was pared by 5 bases and J by 1 base, with 9 bases of the junction left unmatched. The DNA for the CDR3 is TGTGCCAGCAGTCAAGGCAGGGGGTACGGCACAGATACGCAGTATTTT. Its translation: CASSQGRGYGTDTQYF.

The V gene is TRBV18, the J gene TRBJ1-2, with 12 bases identical to TRBD1. Germline CDR1 is KGHSH and CDR2 is LQKENI. CDR3 size: 15 residues. The V gene end was trimmed by 2 bases and the J gene end by 7 bases; junction bases not matched to a gene: 5. DNA for the CDR3: TGTGCCAGCTCACCATTGGGACAGGGGGCGGCTGGCTACACCTTC. The encoded protein is CASSPLGQGAAGYTF. The complete variable domain, with remaining parts taken from reference TRBV18 and TRBJ1-2, reads NAGVMQNPRHLVRRRGQEARLRCSPMKGHSHVYWYRQLPEEGLKFMVYLQKENIIDESGMPKERFSAEFPKEGPSILRIQQVVRGDSAAYFCASSPLGQGAAGYTFGSGTRLTVV.

The rearrangement joins TRBV15 to TRBJ2-1; D not certain. CDR3 length: 15 amino acids. V was clipped by 0 bases and J by 4 bases, with 10 bases between them. CDR1 and CDR2 from the germline V gene are LNHNV and YYDKDF (reference sequence). DNA of the CDR3: TGTGCCACCAGCAGAGAGGAGTTTAAGTACAATGAGCAGTTCTTC. Translating gives CATSREEFKYNEQFF. Full variable domain (missing parts from reference TRBV15 and TRBJ2-1): DAMVIQNPRYQVTQFGKPVTLSCSQTLNHNVMYWYQQKSSQAPKLLFHYYDKDFNNEADTPDNFQSRRPNTSFCFLDIRSPGLGDTAMYLCATSREEFKYNEQFFGPGTRLTVL.